This TCR beta chain comes out of a study of T cell responses to AZD1222 COVID-19 vaccine. Study-wide findings and caveats: Clonal diversity was possibly underestimated, and the donors were mostly white British, with more females. CD4 TCRs linked to vaccination spanned spike, dominating at 160-218 and 743-854. Close to half of spike-specific TCRs reportedly recognize unmutated variant regions.

Profiling relied on immunoSEQ multiplex PCR, and the TCRdb table lists in-frame clones only, not all of them. The sample records roughly 120,000 clones, around 90% being singletons. Trimming pared 2 bases from V and 5 bases from J, leaving 16 bases between. Germline CDR1 and CDR2: SGDLS and YYNGEE. The CDR3 has 15 residues. Comment on this clone: What it binds is not known.

V usage is TRBV9 and J usage is TRBJ2-5, with D possibly TRBD1 on 6 matching bases. The sample in question was peripheral blood, obtained on day 0 of MenACWY control vaccination. The clonotype originates from an adult in good health. CDR3 protein: CASSVGQGFKETQYF. Written as DNA, the CDR3 is TGTGCCAGCAGCGTGGGTCAGGGGTTTAAGGAGACCCAGTACTTC.